Following are 8 T cell receptor beta chains from one sample sequenced in a study of shared clonotypes between healthy human individuals. Only CD45RO-negative cells positively selected for CCR7 counted as naive CD8 cells, so terminally differentiated effector memory CD45RA+ cells were excluded. The table came from immunoSEQ multiplex PCR; TCRdb's copy has only in-frame clones and leaves some out. This table has hundreds of thousands of clones, 90% to 95% appearing once. Material for sequencing was naive CD8+ T cells sorted from blood. The receptors shown here come from a man under 40 in good health.

V usage is TRBV6-1 and J usage is TRBJ2-5, with D unclear. The CDR3 consists of 12 residues. V was shortened by 9 bases and J by 0 bases, with 8 bases between the two germline ends. The germline V gene encodes CDR1 MNHNS and CDR2 SASEGT. The DNA of the CDR3 is TGTGCCAGTGAAGGCAACCAAGAGACCCAGTACTTC. This sequence encodes CASEGNQETQYF.

This clone appeared once. V usage is TRBV6-5 and J usage is TRBJ2-7, with 7 bases that match TRBD2. Trimming took 0 bases from V and 5 from J; bases not matched to a gene: 1. Germline V gene data show CDR1 as MNHEY and CDR2 as SVGAGI. The CDR3 totals 13 residues. This CDR3 reads CASSYSAGDEQYF. The CDR3 DNA reads TGTGCCAGCAGTTACTCGGCGGGGGACGAGCAGTACTTC.

CDR3 coding DNA: TGCGCCAGCAGATCCGACAGGGCCCCACCTACCCCGCTGTTCTTC. The encoded protein is CASRSDRAPPTPLFF. The rearrangement joins TRBV5-1 to TRBJ2-1, with 7 bases lining up with TRBD1. V lost 5 bases, J lost 15 bases, and 20 bases stayed unmatched. The CDR3 contains 15 residues. The V gene's germline CDR1 is SGHRS and CDR2 YFSETQ.

On this clone: Other DNA sequences in this specimen translate into the identical CDR3. The chain recombines TRBV4-3 with TRBJ2-7, with a tentative D call TRBD2 (5 bases). V lost 0 bases and J lost 3, with 9 bases in between. The V gene's germline CDR1 is LGHNA and CDR2 YSLEER. The CDR3 is 14 amino acids. CDR3 loop: CASSQDLGSYEQYF. Here the CDR3 DNA reads TGCGCCAGCAGCCAAGATTTGGGGAGCTACGAGCAGTACTTC.

This clone has only one observation. The J gene is TRBJ2-1, the V gene TRBV9, with 9 bases fitting TRBD2. CDR1 and CDR2 (germline): SGDLS, YYNGEE. Trimming at V came to 4 bases and at J to 2 bases, leaving 16 bases not matched to a gene. The CDR3 extends over 19 amino acids. The CDR3 is CASSKRDSRTSETYNEQFF. As DNA, the CDR3 is TGTGCCAGCAGCAAGAGGGACAGTCGGACTAGCGAAACCTACAATGAGCAGTTCTTC.

The chain links TRBV5-5 to TRBJ2-7; 12 bases match TRBD1. V dropped 5 bases and J dropped 5; count of bases not matched to a gene: 8. From germline, CDR1 is SGHKS and CDR2 YYEKEE (reference sequence). This CDR3 comprises 15 residues. As DNA, the CDR3 is TGTGCCAGCAGGAGTACCGGGACAGGGGGCAACGAGCAGTACTTC. Encoded protein: CASRSTGTGGNEQYF.

The CDR3 DNA is TGTGCCAGCGACCCCGTTCCGGGCGGCACTGAAGCTTTCTTT. Residues: CASDPVPGGTEAFF. The V call is TRBV9, the J call TRBJ1-1; D gene unclear. Looked up from germline, CDR1 is SGDLS and CDR2 is YYNGEE. V lost 7 bases and J lost 4, with 17 bases in between. The CDR3 covers 14 residues.

The V call is TRBV14, the J call TRBJ2-7; TRBD1 aligns across 8 bases. The CDR3 is 15 amino acids. Unmatched junction bases numbered 10, after V lost 5 bases and J lost 4 bases. Germline assignment: CDR1 SGHDN and CDR2 FVKESK. For the CDR3, the DNA is TGTGCCAGCAGCGCAGGGGGCCTCGGTCTGTACGAGCAGTACTTC. This gives the protein CASSAGGLGLYEQYF.